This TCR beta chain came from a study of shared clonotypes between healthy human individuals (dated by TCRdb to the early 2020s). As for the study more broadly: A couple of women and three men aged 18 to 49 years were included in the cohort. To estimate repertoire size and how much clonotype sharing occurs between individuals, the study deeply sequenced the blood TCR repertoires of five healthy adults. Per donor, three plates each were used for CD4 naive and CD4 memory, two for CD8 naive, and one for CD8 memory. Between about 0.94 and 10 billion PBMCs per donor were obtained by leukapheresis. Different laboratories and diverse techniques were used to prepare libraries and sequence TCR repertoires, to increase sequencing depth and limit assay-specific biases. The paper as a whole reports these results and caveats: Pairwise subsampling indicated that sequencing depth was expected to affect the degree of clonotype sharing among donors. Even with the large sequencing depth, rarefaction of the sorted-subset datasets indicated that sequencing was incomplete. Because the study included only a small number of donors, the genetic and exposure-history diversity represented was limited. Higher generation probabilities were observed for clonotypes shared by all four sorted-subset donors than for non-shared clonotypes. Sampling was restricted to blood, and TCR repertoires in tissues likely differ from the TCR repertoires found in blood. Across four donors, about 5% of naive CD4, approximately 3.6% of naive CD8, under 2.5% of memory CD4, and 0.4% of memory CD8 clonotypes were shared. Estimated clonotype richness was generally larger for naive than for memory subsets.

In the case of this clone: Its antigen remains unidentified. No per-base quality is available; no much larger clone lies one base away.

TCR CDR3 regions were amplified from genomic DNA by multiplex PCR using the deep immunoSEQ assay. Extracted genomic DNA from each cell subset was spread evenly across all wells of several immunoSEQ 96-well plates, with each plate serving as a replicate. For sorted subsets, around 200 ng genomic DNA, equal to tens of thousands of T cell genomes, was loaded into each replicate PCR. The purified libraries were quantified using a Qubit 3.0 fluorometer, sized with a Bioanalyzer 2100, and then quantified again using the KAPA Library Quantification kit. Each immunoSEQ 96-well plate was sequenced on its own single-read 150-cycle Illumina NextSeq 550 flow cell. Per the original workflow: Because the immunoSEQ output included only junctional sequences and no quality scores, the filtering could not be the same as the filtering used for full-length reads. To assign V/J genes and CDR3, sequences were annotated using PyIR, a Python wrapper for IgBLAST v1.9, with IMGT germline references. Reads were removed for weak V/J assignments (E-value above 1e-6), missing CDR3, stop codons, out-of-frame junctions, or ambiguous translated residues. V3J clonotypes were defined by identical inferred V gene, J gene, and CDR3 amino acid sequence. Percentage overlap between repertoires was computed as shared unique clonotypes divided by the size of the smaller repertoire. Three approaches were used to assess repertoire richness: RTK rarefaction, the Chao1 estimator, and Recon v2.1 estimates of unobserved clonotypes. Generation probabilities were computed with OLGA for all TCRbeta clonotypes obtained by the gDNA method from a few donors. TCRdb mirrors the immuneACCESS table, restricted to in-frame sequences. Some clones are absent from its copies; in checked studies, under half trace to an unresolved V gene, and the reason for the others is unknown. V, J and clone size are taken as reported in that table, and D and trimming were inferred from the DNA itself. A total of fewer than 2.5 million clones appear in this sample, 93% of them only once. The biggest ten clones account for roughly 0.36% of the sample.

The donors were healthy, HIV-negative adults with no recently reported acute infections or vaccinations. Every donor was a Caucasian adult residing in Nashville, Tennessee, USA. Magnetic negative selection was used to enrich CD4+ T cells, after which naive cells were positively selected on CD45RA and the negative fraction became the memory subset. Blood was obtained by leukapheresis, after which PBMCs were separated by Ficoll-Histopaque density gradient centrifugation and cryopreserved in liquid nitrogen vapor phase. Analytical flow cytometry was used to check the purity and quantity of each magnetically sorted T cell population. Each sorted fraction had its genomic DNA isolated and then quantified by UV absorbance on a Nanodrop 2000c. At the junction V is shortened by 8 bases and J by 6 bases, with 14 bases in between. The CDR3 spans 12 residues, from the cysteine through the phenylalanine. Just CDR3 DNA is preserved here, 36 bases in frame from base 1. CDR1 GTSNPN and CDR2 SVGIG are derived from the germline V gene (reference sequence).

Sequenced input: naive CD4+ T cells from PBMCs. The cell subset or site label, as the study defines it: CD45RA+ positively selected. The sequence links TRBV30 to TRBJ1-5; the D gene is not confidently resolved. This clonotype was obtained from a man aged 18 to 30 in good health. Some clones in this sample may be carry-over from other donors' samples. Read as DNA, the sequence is TGTGCCGCGAGCCCCGGAGGTCAGCCCCAGCATTTT. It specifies CAASPGGQPQHF.